These 5 T cell receptor beta chains came from one sample sequenced in a study of neurological immune-mediated disorders. TCRdb re-called the 5' RACE reads with MiXCR, one entry per CDR3 protein. Seen here are about 66,000 distinct CDR3 sequences, 4.5% observed once, and the top ten hold 6.5% to 7.5%. The sample taken for sequencing was PBMCs. Every receptor here comes from a man aged 30-40 years with multiple sclerosis.

This clonotype was seen many times. This chain uses TRBV4-2 with TRBJ1-1; D possibly corresponds to TRBD1 (6 bases). From germline, CDR1 is LGHNA and CDR2 YNFKEQ. The V end was cut by 4 bases, the J end by 0 bases, with 9 bases between. This CDR3 has 14 residues. CDR3 nucleotides: TGTGCCAGCAGCCCCAGGGGTGTGAACACTGAAGCTTTCTTT. Translation: CASSPRGVNTEAFF.

This clonotype was detected many times. This chain connects TRBV29-1 to TRBJ2-1; a possible D gene is TRBD2 (5 bases). CDR3 size: 13 residues. The germline CDR1 and CDR2 sequences are SQVTM and ANQGSEA. Trimming pared 6 bases from V and 6 bases from J, leaving 15 bases between. This CDR3 reads CSVRTSSGNEQFF. The CDR3 region has the DNA TGCAGCGTGAGGACTTCTTCGGGCAATGAGCAGTTCTTC.

This clonotype has only a few counts. The V gene is TRBV9, the J gene TRBJ2-2; 8 positions match TRBD2. Germline-derived CDR1 and CDR2 are SGDLS and YYNGEE. The CDR3 runs 16 residues. J gave up 5 bases and V 0 bases, and 6 bases lay outside the gene matches. CDR3 coding DNA: TGTGCCAGCAGCGTAGGAGGCGGGGGGCCGACCGGGGAGCTGTTTTTT. It yields the protein CASSVGGGGPTGELFF. The full variable domain, completed using reference TRBV9 and TRBJ2-2, is DSGVTQTPKHLITATGQRVTLRCSPRSGDLSVYWYQQSLDQGLQFLIQYYNGEERAKGNILERFSAQQFPDLHSELNLSSLELGDSALYFCASSVGGGGPTGELFFGEGSRLTVL.

This clonotype was counted ten times or more. The rearrangement links TRBV4-1 to TRBJ2-7, with a possible D match to TRBD1 (6 bases). The CDR3 is 16 amino acids. Germline V gene lookup returns CDR1 MGHRA and CDR2 YSYEKL. With 1 base removed from V and 1 base from J, the gap between germline ends came to 14 bases. The CDR3 nucleotides read TGCGCCAGCAGCCAAGTTCCCAGGGGTCGTTCCTACGAGCAGTACTTC. Translated: CASSQVPRGRSYEQYF.

This clonotype was recorded many times. V usage is TRBV27 and J usage is TRBJ2-7; TRBD1 matches at 9 bases. This CDR3 has 15 amino acids. The junction had 7 bases not matched to a gene; V was cut back by 5 bases and J by 2 bases. Germline-derived CDR1 and CDR2 are MNHEY and SMNVEV (reference sequence). The CDR3 DNA sequence: TGTGCCAGCAGTCCCGCGGGACAGGGCCCCTACGAGCAGTACGTC. Its translation: CASSPAGQGPYEQYV.